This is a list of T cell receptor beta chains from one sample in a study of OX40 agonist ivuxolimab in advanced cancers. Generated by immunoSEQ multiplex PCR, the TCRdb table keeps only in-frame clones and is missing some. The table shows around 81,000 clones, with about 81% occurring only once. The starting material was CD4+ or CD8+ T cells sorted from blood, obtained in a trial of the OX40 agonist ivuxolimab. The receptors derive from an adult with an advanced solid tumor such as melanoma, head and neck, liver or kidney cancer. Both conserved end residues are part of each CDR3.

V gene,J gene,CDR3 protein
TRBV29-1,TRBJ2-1,CSVVAGVSYNEQFF
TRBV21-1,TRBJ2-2,CASSSQTGAGELFF
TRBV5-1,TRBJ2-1,CASSPSGHRGYNEQFF
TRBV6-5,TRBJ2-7,CASSKGQGYEQYF
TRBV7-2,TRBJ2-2,CASSWRDGGPNTGELFF
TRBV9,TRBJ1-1,CASSVAMNTEAFF
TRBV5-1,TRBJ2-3,CASKKGTPDTQYF
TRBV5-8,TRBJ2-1,CASSLAEGTSVYEQFF
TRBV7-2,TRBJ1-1,CASSLVTGGNTEAFF
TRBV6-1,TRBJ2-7,CASTIQGAGEQYF
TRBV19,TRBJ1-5,CASSRGRGAGSNQPQHF
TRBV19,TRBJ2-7,CASSINGNSYEQYF
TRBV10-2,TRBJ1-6,CASKHPGTGASSYNSPLHF
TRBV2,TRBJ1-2,CASSVGQGGNYGYTF
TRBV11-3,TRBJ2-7,CASSPRASYEQYF
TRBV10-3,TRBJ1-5,CAISAGFYGQGANQPQHF
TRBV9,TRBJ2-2,CASSVGGAYTGELFF
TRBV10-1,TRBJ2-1,CASSGLIGTGEDNEQFF
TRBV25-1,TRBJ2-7,CASSNGLAVYEQYF
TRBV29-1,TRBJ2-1,CSVVTSGALSSYNEQFF
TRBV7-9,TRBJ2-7,CASSLRYEQYF
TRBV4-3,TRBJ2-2,CASSQGGGENTGELFF
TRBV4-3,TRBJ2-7,CASSQGVGSYEQYF
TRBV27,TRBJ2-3,CASSLTSGNTQYF
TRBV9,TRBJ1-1,CASSVDWTGRETEAFF
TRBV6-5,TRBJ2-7,CASSYSPQNEQYF
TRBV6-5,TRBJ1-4,CASSYNGQGANEKLFF
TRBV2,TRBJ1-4,CASNTKGAPGEKLFF
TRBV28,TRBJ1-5,CASSQDRGYSNQPQHF